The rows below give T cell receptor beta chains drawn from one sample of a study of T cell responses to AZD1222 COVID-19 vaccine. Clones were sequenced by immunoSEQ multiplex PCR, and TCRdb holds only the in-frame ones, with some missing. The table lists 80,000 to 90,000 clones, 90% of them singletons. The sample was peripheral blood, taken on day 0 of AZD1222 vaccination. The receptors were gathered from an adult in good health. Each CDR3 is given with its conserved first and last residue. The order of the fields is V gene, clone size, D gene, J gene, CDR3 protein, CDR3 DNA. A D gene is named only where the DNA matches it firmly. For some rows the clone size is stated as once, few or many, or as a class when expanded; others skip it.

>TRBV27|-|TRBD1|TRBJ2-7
CASSLSQGAREQYF
TGTGCCAGCAGTTTATCCCAGGGGGCTCGGGAGCAGTACTTC
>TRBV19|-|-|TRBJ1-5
CASSIESYSNQPQHF
TGTGCCAGTAGTATAGAGAGTTATAGCAATCAGCCCCAGCATTTT
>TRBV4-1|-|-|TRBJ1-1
CASSQERQLNTEAFF
TGCGCCAGCAGCCAGGAAAGACAGTTAAACACTGAAGCTTTCTTT
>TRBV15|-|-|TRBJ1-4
CATQPHRGANEKLFF
TGTGCCACGCAGCCACACCGCGGCGCTAATGAAAAACTGTTTTTT
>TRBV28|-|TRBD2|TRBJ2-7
CASSFWGGRSFSHEQYF
TGTGCCAGCAGTTTCTGGGGCGGGAGGTCCTTTTCACACGAGCAGTACTTC
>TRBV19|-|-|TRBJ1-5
CASSTDRYQPQHF
TGTGCCAGTAGTACCGACAGGTATCAGCCCCAGCATTTT
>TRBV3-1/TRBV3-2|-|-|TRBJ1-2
CASSQGTASLYGYTF
TGTGCCAGCAGCCAAGGGACGGCGAGCCTCTATGGCTACACCTTC
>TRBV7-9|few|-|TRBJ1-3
CASSLSLSGNTIYF
TGTGCCAGCAGCTTAAGTCTCTCTGGAAACACCATATATTTT
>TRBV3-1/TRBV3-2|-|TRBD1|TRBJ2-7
CASSQRQGPGEQYF
TGTGCCAGCAGCCAAAGACAGGGCCCGGGCGAGCAGTACTTC
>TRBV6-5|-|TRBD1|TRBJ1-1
CASRDRGSTEAFF
TGTGCCAGCAGGGACAGGGGGAGCACTGAAGCTTTCTTT
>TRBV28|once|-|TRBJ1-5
CASSSDRMNQPQHF
TGTGCCAGCAGTTCCGACCGAATGAATCAGCCCCAGCATTTT
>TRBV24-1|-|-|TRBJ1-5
CATSAESPGNQPQHF
TGTGCCACCAGTGCAGAAAGTCCTGGCAATCAGCCCCAGCATTTT
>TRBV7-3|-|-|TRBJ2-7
CASSLSPAGAGEQYF
TGTGCCAGCAGCCTTTCCCCGGCGGGGGCGGGCGAGCAGTACTTC
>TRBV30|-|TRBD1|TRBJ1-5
CAWKVAGGNGGQPQHF
TGTGCCTGGAAGGTTGCAGGGGGCAACGGAGGGCAGCCCCAGCATTTT
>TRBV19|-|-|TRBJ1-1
CASSILGRDMNTEAFF
TGTGCCAGTAGTATTCTGGGACGGGACATGAACACTGAAGCTTTCTTT
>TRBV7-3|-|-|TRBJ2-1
CASSSGRGGQFF
TGTGCCAGCAGCTCCGGGAGAGGGGGGCAGTTCTTC
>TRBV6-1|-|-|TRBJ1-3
CASSEAQGQRPGNTIYF
TGTGCCAGCAGTGAAGCCCAGGGGCAGAGGCCTGGAAACACCATATATTTT
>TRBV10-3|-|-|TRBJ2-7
CAIRTPTYEQYF
TGTGCCATACGGACCCCTACCTACGAGCAGTACTTC
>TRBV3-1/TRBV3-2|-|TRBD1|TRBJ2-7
CASSHEDRGRYEQYF
TGTGCCAGCAGCCATGAGGACAGGGGGCGTTACGAGCAGTACTTC